This TCR beta chain was identified in a study of blood T cells in healthy people across ages. General study results and limits: Whereas aged donors had fewer naive CD4+ cells, long-lived donors had more of them and higher diversity.

CDR3 length: 15 residues. Germline CDR1 is LNHDA and CDR2 is SQIVND (reference sequence). V shed 3 bases and J 0 bases; nucleotides not matched to a gene: 4. This clonotype was counted only a few times. Its antigen is undetermined. A second PCR of 7 to 11 cycles used a sample-barcoded 5' primer and a J-beta primer mix. TCRdb fed the 5' RACE reads into MiXCR, producing one record per CDR3 protein. The top ten clones hold under 4.5% of a sample with more than 450,000 distinct CDR3 sequences, about 25% of them seen once. Another study also made use of these data, one on T cells of mothers and their children. From that study: Healthy Caucasian mothers, three in number, and their six children were the donors. Related mother and child pairs showed slightly greater overlap (not significant) than unrelated pairs did.

This receptor was taken from a boy aged 2 to 9 in good health. The chain employs TRBV19 and TRBJ1-2; 7 bases align to TRBD1. Sequenced material: blood. CDR3 sequence: CASSMGQSTNYGYTF. CDR3 in DNA: TGTGCCAGTAGTATGGGACAGAGTACTAACTATGGCTACACCTTC.